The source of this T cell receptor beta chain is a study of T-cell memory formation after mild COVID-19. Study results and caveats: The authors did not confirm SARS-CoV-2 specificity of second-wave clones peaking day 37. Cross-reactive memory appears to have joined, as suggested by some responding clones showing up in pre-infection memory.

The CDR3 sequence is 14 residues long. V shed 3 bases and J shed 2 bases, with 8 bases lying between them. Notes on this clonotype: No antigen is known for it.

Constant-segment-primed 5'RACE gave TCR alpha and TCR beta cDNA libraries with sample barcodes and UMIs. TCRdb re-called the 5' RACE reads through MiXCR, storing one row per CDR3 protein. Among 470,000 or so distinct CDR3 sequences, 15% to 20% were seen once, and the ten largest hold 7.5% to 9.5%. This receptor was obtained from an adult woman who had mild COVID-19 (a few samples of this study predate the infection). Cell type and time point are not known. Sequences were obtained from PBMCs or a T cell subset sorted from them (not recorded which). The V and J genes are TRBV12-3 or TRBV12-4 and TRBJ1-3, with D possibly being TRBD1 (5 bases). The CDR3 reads CASSFSGTGNTIYF. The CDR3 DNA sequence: TGTGCCAGCAGTTTTTCAGGGACTGGAAACACCATATATTTT.